These 26 T cell receptor beta chains were all obtained from the same sample, sequenced in a study of cytotoxic CD8 clonotypes in ibrutinib-treated CLL. Using immunoSEQ multiplex PCR, the repertoire was profiled, and TCRdb retains in-frame clones only, with some absent. The data hold some 10,000 clones, with about four fifths observed a single time. The sequencing here drew on PBMCs, taken at disease progression, from a patient treated with ibrutinib. Every receptor here comes from a human donor with chronic lymphocytic leukemia.

The chain recombines TRBV7-8 with TRBJ2-1; D might be TRBD2 (5 bases). CDR3 length: 16 residues. Trimming removed 2 bases from V and 9 bases from J, with 20 bases in between. Germline-derived CDR1 and CDR2 are SGHVS and FQNEAQ. CDR3 residues: CASSLLLGANSIEQFF. The CDR3 DNA reads TGTGCCAGCAGCTTATTATTGGGAGCTAATTCCATTGAGCAGTTCTTC.

V is TRBV7-6 and J is TRBJ2-1; D is unclear. Germline V gene sequence: CDR1 SGHVS, CDR2 FNYEAQ. This CDR3 region has 15 residues. The V and J ends lost 4 bases and 0 bases respectively, with 10 bases between them. CDR3 DNA: TGTGCCAGCAGCTATACGGTAGGCTCCTACAATGAGCAGTTCTTC. As protein: CASSYTVGSYNEQFF.

This sequence joins TRBV5-1 and TRBJ2-6; TRBD2 is a possible D gene (6 bases). The CDR3 totals 15 residues. Looked up from germline, CDR1 is SGHRS and CDR2 is YFSETQ. V lost 7 bases and J 1 base, leaving 12 bases between the germline ends. CDR3 in DNA: TGCGCCAGCCGCCAAGGAGGGTCTGGGGCCAACGTCCTGACTTTC. Translated: CASRQGGSGANVLTF.

The chain uses TRBV6-1 and TRBJ2-1; 8 nucleotides agree with TRBD1. V trimming: 3 bases; J trimming: 2 bases; junction bases outside the gene matches: 6. Germline CDR1 MNHNS, CDR2 SASEGT. The CDR3 loop spans 16 amino acids. The CDR3 DNA is TGTGCCAGCAGTGAGGGGACAGGTCTACCCTACAATGAGCAGTTCTTC. Translation gives CASSEGTGLPYNEQFF.

The chain couples TRBV5-1 to TRBJ2-5; D unresolved. Looked up from germline, CDR1 is SGHRS and CDR2 is YFSETQ. Trimming left V 1 base short and J 5 bases short, with 15 bases between. The CDR3 is 15 amino acids. CDR3 sequence (DNA): TGCGCCAGCAGCTTGCGTAGTGGAGTGGGGGAGACCCAGTACTTC. Its protein product is CASSLRSGVGETQYF.

This clone was found a few times. In DNA, the CDR3 is TGTGCCTGGGTCCGGACCAGGGAAGCAATTAACGGCTACACCTTC. Amino acids: CAWVRTREAINGYTF. This chain connects TRBV30 to TRBJ1-2, with a possible D match to TRBD1 (5 bases). The CDR3 is 15 residues long. From germline, CDR1 is GTSNPN and CDR2 SVGIG (reference sequence). The V end lost 5 bases, the J end lost 8 bases, and 24 bases lay between the germline ends.

In this sample, this clone turned up a few times. The rearrangement links TRBV27 to TRBJ2-7; weak D call: TRBD1 (6 bases). Trimming took off 6 bases at V and 4 bases at J, with 16 bases between the two ends. The CDR3 loop spans 14 amino acids. The germline gives CDR1 MNHEY, CDR2 SMNVEV (reference sequence). The CDR3 reads CASRYRVQGYEQYF. As DNA, the CDR3 is TGTGCCAGCAGATACAGGGTCCAGGGATACGAGCAGTACTTC.

The chain combines TRBV9 with TRBJ1-4; 8 nucleotides match TRBD1. The CDR3 extends over 15 amino acids. Germline assignment: CDR1 SGDLS and CDR2 YYNGEE. The V and J ends lost 4 bases and 6 bases, in that order; junction bases with no gene match: 8. CDR3 DNA sequence: TGTGCCAGCAGCCCCCAGGGGGCGCCGGATGAAAAACTGTTTTTT. The encoded protein is CASSPQGAPDEKLFF.

The chain joins TRBV5-1 to TRBJ2-5, with 8 bases matching TRBD2. Germline V gene lookup returns CDR1 SGHRS and CDR2 YFSETQ. The CDR3 is made up of 14 amino acids. Germline trimming cut 6 bases from V and 5 bases from J; bases unmatched to any gene: 9. This CDR3 is CASTPTSGGETQYF. The CDR3 nucleotides read TGCGCCAGCACCCCAACTAGCGGAGGGGAGACCCAGTACTTC. Drawing the rest from reference TRBV5-1 and TRBJ2-5, the complete variable domain is KAGVTQTPRYLIKTRGQQVTLSCSPISGHRSVSWYQQTPGQGLQFLFEYFSETQRNKGNFPGRFSGRQFSNSRSEMNVSTLELGDSALYLCASTPTSGGETQYFGPGTRLLVL.

This clone has only one observation. The chain combines TRBV29-1 with TRBJ1-1, with D unclear. Germline-derived CDR1 and CDR2 are SQVTM and ANQGSEA. V shed 4 bases and J shed 5 bases, with 8 bases lying between them. The CDR3 extends over 11 amino acids. CDR3: CSVGPGTEAFF. The CDR3 DNA reads TGCAGCGTTGGCCCGGGGACTGAAGCTTTCTTT.

This chain connects TRBV29-1 to TRBJ2-1; D is unresolved. The CDR3 contains 11 residues. The germline gives CDR1 SQVTM, CDR2 ANQGSEA. V dropped 4 bases and J dropped 13 bases, with 14 bases sitting between them. DNA of the CDR3: TGCAGCGTTGGGCAGGTTGGGGAACAGTTCTTC. It is translated as CSVGQVGEQFF.

The V call is TRBV6-1, the J call TRBJ1-5; D ambiguous. The CDR3 runs 13 residues. V dropped 3 bases and J dropped 5 bases, with 8 bases sitting between them. Germline values: CDR1 MNHNS, CDR2 SASEGT. As DNA, the CDR3 is TGTGCCAGCAGTGATATGAGGGATCAGCCCCAGCATTTT. Its translation: CASSDMRDQPQHF.

This chain joins TRBV4-1 and TRBJ2-7, with D perhaps matching TRBD1 (6 bases). Trimming stripped 0 bases from V and 3 bases from J, with 15 bases between. CDR3 length: 16 amino acids. Germline V gene lookup returns CDR1 MGHRA and CDR2 YSYEKL. The CDR3 sequence is CASSQDSAGALYEQYF. In nucleotides, the CDR3 is TGCGCCAGCAGCCAAGATTCGGCAGGGGCCCTCTACGAGCAGTACTTC.

The J gene is TRBJ2-1, the V gene TRBV7-9; 10 nucleotides line up with TRBD2. The length of the CDR3 is 15 residues. V was pared by 3 bases and J by 3 bases, with 2 bases of the junction left unmatched. The germline V gene encodes CDR1 SEHNR and CDR2 FQNEAQ (reference sequence). The chain's CDR3 is CASSFGLADYNEQFF. CDR3 nucleotide sequence: TGTGCCAGCAGCTTCGGACTAGCGGACTACAATGAGCAGTTCTTC.

With respect to this clone: Other DNA sequences within the sample encode an identical CDR3. The V and J genes are TRBV29-1 and TRBJ1-1; no reliable D call. The CDR3 is 12 residues long. V was trimmed by 4 bases and J by 2 bases, leaving 8 bases between them. The germline CDR1 and CDR2 sequences are SQVTM and ANQGSEA. CDR3 nucleotide sequence: TGCAGCGTTGGTCATAGTAACACTGAAGCTTTCTTT. Protein product: CSVGHSNTEAFF.

The rearrangement uses TRBV9 and TRBJ2-2; D may correspond to TRBD1 or TRBD2 (5 bases each). The V gene lost 3 bases and the J gene lost 5 bases, with 14 bases spanning the gap. Per the germline V gene, CDR1 is SGDLS and CDR2 is YYNGEE. CDR3 length equals 15 residues. The CDR3 protein is CASSARGQGTGELFF. Here the CDR3 DNA reads TGTGCCAGCAGCGCCCGGGGCCAGGGAACCGGGGAGCTGTTTTTT.

The chain links TRBV2 to TRBJ1-2, with 10 bases aligning to TRBD1. The CDR3 totals 16 residues. The germline CDR1 and CDR2 sequences are SNHLY and FYNNEI. Trimming removed 2 bases from V and 8 bases from J; junction bases left unmatched: 11. The CDR3 nucleotides are TGTGCCAGCAGTGAAAATAGCGGGACAGGGGACCGCGGCTACACCTTC. It codes for CASSENSGTGDRGYTF.

The chain carries TRBV6-5 and TRBJ2-2, with TRBD1 identical over 12 bases. V shed 6 bases, J shed 9 bases, and the junction held 8 bases outside the gene matches. The length of the CDR3 is 15 residues. Germline values: CDR1 MNHEY, CDR2 SVGAGI. The CDR3 nucleotides read TGTGCCAGCAGACCCCCGGGACAGGGGGCTAGGGAGCTGTTTTTT. Translation: CASRPPGQGARELFF.

This rearrangement joins TRBV19 to TRBJ2-1, with 7 bases aligning to TRBD2. V shed 5 bases, J shed 6 bases, and the junction held 13 bases outside the gene matches. CDR1 LNHDA and CDR2 SQIVND come from the germline V gene (reference sequence). The CDR3 is made up of 16 amino acids. The CDR3 coding sequence is TGTGCCAGTAGTTACCGGGATCTCTCGGGGGGCAATGAGCAGTTCTTC. This encodes CASSYRDLSGGNEQFF.

The chain couples TRBV5-1 to TRBJ2-2; no definite D call. Looked up from germline, CDR1 is SGHRS and CDR2 is YFSETQ. V lost 0 bases and J 4 bases, leaving 13 bases between the germline ends. This CDR3 is 16 amino acids long. This chain's CDR3 is CASSLGLLTFTGELFF. CDR3 nucleotide sequence: TGCGCCAGCAGCTTGGGATTGTTGACCTTCACCGGGGAGCTGTTTTTT. Full variable domain (rest looked up from reference TRBV5-1 and TRBJ2-2): KAGVTQTPRYLIKTRGQQVTLSCSPISGHRSVSWYQQTPGQGLQFLFEYFSETQRNKGNFPGRFSGRQFSNSRSEMNVSTLELGDSALYLCASSLGLLTFTGELFFGEGSRLTVL.

The chain uses TRBV5-1 and TRBJ1-5; TRBD1 matches 9 bases. The germline V gene has CDR1 SGHRS and CDR2 YFSETQ. The CDR3 spans 14 residues. V lost 4 bases and J lost 7; bases outside the gene matches: 6. CDR3 sequence reads: CASSPRQGGQPQHF. The CDR3 coding sequence is TGCGCCAGCAGCCCAAGACAGGGGGGACAGCCCCAGCATTTT.

The gene calls are TRBV11-3 and TRBJ2-7; 9 bases map to TRBD1. The CDR3 has 16 residues. V lost 5 bases to trimming and J lost 5 bases; unmatched junction nucleotides: 13. Germline-derived CDR1 and CDR2 are SGHNT and YENEEA. CDR3 in DNA: TGTGCCAGCAGCCCCTCGCCCGGGACAGGGTTTAACGAGCAGTACTTC. The encoded protein is CASSPSPGTGFNEQYF.

The V gene is TRBV21-1, the J gene TRBJ1-4. TRBV21-1 is a pseudogene segment. CDR3 length equals 14 residues. In DNA, the CDR3 is TGTGCCAGCAGTTCGGCCCCAGTCAGTGAAAAACTGTTTTTT. This gives the protein CASSSAPVSEKLFF.

This chain connects TRBV27 to TRBJ2-7, with a possible D match to TRBD2 (5 bases). Trimming removed 5 bases at V and 7 bases at J, with 18 bases between. Germline V gene sequence: CDR1 MNHEY, CDR2 SMNVEV (reference sequence). The CDR3 spans 14 residues. The CDR3 reads CASSMDLDLREQYF. The CDR3 nucleotides read TGTGCCAGCAGTATGGACTTAGACTTGAGGGAGCAGTACTTC.

The J gene is TRBJ2-5, the V gene TRBV19; D tentatively fits TRBD1 or TRBD2 (5 bases each). Germline V CDR1 and CDR2: LNHDA, SQIVND (reference sequence). Trimming stripped 5 bases from V and 2 bases from J, with 9 bases between. The length of the CDR3 is 13 residues. The CDR3 here is CASSWGRQETQYF. The CDR3 DNA sequence: TGTGCCAGTAGTTGGGGACGGCAAGAGACCCAGTACTTC.

The chain has TRBV21-1 and TRBJ1-1. TRBV21-1 is a pseudogene. CDR3 length: 14 residues. The DNA of the CDR3 is TGTGCCAGCAGCATGGGGACGGCGAACACTGAAGCTTTCTTT. Residues: CASSMGTANTEAFF.